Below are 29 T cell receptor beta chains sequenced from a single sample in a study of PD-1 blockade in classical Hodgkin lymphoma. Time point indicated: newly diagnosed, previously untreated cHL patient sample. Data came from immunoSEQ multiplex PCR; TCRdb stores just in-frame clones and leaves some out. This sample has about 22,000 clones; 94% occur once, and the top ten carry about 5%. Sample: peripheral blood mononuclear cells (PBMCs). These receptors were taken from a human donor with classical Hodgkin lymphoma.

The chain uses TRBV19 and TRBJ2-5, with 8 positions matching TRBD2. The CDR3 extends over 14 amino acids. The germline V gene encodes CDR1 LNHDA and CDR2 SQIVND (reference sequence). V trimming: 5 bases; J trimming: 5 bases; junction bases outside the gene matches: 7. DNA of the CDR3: TGTGCCAGTAGTGTCGGGGGGGCTTGGGAGACCCAGTACTTC. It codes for CASSVGGAWETQYF.

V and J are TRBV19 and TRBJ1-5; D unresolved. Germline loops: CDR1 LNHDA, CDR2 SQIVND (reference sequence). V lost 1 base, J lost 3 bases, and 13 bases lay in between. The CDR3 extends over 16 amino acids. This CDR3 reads CASSIVVEMNNQPQHF. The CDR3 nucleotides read TGTGCCAGTAGTATAGTGGTTGAAATGAACAATCAGCCCCAGCATTTT.

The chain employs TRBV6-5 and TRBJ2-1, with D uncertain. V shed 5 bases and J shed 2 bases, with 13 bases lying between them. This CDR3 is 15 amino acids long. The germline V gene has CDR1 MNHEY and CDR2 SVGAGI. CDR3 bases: TGTGCCAGCAGTGCCCTAGGCACCCCCTACAATGAGCAGTTCTTC. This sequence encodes CASSALGTPYNEQFF.

The CDR3 here is CASSVGSSGYEQYF. In DNA form, the CDR3 reads TGTGCCAGCAGCGTAGGATCTAGCGGGTACGAGCAGTACTTC. The rearrangement uses TRBV9 and TRBJ2-7; 8 nucleotides agree with TRBD2. The CDR3 sequence is 14 residues long. Trimming took 0 bases from V and 4 from J; bases not matched to a gene: 3. CDR1 is SGDLS and CDR2 is YYNGEE in the germline V gene. Using reference TRBV9 and TRBJ2-7 for the parts outside the CDR3, the full variable domain is DSGVTQTPKHLITATGQRVTLRCSPRSGDLSVYWYQQSLDQGLQFLIQYYNGEERAKGNILERFSAQQFPDLHSELNLSSLELGDSALYFCASSVGSSGYEQYFGPGTRLTVT.

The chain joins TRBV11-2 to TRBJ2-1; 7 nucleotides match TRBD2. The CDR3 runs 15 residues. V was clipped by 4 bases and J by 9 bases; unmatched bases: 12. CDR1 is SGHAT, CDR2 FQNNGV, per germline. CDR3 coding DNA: TGTGCCAGCAGCTCCTCCTGGGGAGGGAGAGGTGAGCAGTTCTTC. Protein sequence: CASSSSWGGRGEQFF.

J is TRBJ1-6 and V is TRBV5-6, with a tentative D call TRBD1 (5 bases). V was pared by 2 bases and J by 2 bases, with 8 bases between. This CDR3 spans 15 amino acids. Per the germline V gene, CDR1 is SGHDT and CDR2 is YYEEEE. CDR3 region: CASSFDSAYNSPLHF. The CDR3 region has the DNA TGTGCCAGCAGCTTTGACAGCGCCTATAATTCACCCCTCCACTTT.

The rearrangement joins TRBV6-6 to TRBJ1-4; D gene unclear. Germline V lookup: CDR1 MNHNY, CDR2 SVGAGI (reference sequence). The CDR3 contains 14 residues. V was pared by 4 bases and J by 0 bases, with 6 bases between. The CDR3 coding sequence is TGTGCCAGCAGTTCAAGAGCAACTAATGAAAAACTGTTTTTT. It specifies CASSSRATNEKLFF.

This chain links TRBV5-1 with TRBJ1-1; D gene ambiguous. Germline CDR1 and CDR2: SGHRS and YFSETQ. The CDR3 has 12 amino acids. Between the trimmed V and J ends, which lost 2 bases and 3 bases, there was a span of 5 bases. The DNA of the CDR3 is TGCGCCAGCAGCTTTCCCGACACTGAAGCTTTCTTT. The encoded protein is CASSFPDTEAFF.

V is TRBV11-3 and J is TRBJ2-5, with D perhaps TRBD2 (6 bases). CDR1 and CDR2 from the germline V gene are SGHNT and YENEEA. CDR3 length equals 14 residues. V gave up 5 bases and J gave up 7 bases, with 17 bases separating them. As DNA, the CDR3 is TGTGCCAGCAGCCAAGGGACTGCCACGGGGACCCAGTACTTC. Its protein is CASSQGTATGTQYF.

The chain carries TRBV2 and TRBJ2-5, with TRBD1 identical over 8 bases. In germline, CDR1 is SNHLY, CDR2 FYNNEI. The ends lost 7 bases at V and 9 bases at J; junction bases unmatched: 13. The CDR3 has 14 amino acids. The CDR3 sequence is CASTLGRGLEAQYF. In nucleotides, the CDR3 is TGTGCCAGCACCCTTGGCAGGGGGCTTGAGGCCCAGTACTTC. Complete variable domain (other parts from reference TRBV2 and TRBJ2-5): EPEVTQTPSHQVTQMGQEVILRCVPISNHLYFYWYRQILGQKVEFLVSFYNNEISEKSEIFDDQFSVERPDGSNFTLKIRSTKLEDSAMYFCASTLGRGLEAQYFGPGTRLLVL.

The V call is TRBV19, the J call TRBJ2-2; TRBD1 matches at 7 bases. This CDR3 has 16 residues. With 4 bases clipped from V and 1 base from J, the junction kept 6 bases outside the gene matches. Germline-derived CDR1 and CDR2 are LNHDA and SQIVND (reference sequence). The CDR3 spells CASSTHGTVNTGELFF. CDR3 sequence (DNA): TGTGCCAGTAGTACTCATGGGACAGTGAACACCGGGGAGCTGTTTTTT.

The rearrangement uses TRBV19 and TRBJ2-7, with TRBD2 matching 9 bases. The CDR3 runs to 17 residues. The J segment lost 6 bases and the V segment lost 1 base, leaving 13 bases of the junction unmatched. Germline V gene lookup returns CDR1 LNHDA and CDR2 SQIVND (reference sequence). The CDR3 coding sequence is TGTGCCAGTAGTATAGGTCTAGCGGGGATCGGAAAGGCCGAGCAGTACTTC. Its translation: CASSIGLAGIGKAEQYF.

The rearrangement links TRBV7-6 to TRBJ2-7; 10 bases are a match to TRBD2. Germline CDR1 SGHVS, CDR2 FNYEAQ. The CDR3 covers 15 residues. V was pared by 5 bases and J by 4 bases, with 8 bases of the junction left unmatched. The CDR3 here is CASSPRTSGSYEQYF. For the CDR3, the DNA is TGTGCCAGCAGCCCCCGGACTAGCGGATCATACGAGCAGTACTTC.

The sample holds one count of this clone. The CDR3 nucleotides are TGTGCCAGCAGCTTGGACCTGGACAAAAGAAGCACAGATACGCAGTATTTT. Translating gives CASSLDLDKRSTDTQYF. This rearrangement joins TRBV5-4 to TRBJ2-3; D possibly corresponds to TRBD1 (5 bases). The CDR3 has 17 residues. V was cut by 0 bases and J by 0 bases, with 14 bases left in between. Germline CDR1 is SGHNT and CDR2 is YYREEE (reference sequence).

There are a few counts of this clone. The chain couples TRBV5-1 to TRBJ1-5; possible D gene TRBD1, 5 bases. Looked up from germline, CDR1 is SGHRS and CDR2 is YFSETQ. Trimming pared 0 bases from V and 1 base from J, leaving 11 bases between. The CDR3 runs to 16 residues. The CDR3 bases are TGCGCCAGCAGCTTGGCGGGACCGATGAGCAATCAGCCCCAGCATTTT. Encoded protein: CASSLAGPMSNQPQHF. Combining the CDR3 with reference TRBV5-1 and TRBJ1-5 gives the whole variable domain KAGVTQTPRYLIKTRGQQVTLSCSPISGHRSVSWYQQTPGQGLQFLFEYFSETQRNKGNFPGRFSGRQFSNSRSEMNVSTLELGDSALYLCASSLAGPMSNQPQHFGDGTRLSIL.

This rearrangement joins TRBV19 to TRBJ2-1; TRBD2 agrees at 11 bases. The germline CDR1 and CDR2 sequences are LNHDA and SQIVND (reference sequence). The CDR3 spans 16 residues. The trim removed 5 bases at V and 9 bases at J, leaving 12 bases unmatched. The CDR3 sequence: CASSDQPSGGFSEQFF. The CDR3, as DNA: TGTGCCAGTAGTGACCAGCCTAGCGGGGGGTTCAGTGAGCAGTTCTTC. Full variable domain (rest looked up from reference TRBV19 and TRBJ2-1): DGGITQSPKYLFRKEGQNVTLSCEQNLNHDAMYWYRQDPGQGLRLIYYSQIVNDFQKGDIAEGYSVSREKKESFPLTVTSAQKNPTAFYLCASSDQPSGGFSEQFFGPGTRLTVL.

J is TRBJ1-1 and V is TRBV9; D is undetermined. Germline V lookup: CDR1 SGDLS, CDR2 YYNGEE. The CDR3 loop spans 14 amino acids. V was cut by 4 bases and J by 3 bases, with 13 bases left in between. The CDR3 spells CASSPRITDTEAFF. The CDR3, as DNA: TGTGCCAGCAGCCCCCGAATAACCGACACTGAAGCTTTCTTT.

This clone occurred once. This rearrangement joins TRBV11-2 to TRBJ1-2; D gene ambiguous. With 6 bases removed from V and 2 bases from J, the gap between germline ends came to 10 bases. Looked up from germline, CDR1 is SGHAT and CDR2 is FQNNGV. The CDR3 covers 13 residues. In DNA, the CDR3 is TGTGCCAGCAGACCTGACAAAAACTATGGCTACACCTTC. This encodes CASRPDKNYGYTF.

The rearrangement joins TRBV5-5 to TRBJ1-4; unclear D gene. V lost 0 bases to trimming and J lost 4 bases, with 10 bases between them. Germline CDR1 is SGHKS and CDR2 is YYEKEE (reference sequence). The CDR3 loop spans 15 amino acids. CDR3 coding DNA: TGTGCCAGCAGCTTGGCCGAGGGCGGTAATGAAAAACTGTTTTTT. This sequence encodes CASSLAEGGNEKLFF.

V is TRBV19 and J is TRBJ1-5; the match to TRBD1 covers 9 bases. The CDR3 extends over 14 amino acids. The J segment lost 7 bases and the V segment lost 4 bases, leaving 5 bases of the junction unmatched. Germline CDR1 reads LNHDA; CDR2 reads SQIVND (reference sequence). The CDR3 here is CASSTTGGWQPQHF. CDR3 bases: TGTGCCAGTAGTACAACAGGGGGCTGGCAGCCCCAGCATTTT. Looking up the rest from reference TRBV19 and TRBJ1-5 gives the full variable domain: DGGITQSPKYLFRKEGQNVTLSCEQNLNHDAMYWYRQDPGQGLRLIYYSQIVNDFQKGDIAEGYSVSREKKESFPLTVTSAQKNPTAFYLCASSTTGGWQPQHFGDGTRLSIL.

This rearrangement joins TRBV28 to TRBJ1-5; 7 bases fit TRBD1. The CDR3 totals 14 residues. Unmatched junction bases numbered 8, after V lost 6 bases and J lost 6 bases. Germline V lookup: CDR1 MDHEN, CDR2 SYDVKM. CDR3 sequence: CASSQDRASQPQHF. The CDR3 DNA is TGTGCCAGCAGCCAAGACAGGGCTAGTCAGCCCCAGCATTTT.

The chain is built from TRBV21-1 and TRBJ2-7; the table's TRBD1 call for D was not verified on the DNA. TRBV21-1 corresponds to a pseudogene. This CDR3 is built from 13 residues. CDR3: CASAARGVYEQYF. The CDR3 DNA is TGTGCCAGCGCCGCCAGGGGCGTCTACGAGCAGTACTTC.

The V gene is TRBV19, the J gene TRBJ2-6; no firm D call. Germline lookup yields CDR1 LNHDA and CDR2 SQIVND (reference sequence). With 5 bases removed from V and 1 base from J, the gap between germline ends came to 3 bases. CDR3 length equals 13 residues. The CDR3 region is CASSDSGANVLTF. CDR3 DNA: TGTGCCAGTAGTGATTCTGGGGCCAACGTCCTGACTTTC.

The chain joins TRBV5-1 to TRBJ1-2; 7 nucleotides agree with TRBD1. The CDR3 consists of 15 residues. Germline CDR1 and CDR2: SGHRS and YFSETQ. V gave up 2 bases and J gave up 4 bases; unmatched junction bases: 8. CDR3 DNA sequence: TGCGCCAGCAGCTTATCCCTAGGGGGCCTCTATGGCTACACCTTC. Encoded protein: CASSLSLGGLYGYTF.

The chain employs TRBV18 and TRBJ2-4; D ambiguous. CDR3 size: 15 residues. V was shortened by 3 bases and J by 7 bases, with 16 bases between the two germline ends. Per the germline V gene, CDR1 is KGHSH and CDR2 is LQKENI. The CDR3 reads CASSPRRNQENIQYF. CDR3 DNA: TGTGCCAGCTCACCCCGCAGGAACCAAGAGAACATTCAGTACTTC.

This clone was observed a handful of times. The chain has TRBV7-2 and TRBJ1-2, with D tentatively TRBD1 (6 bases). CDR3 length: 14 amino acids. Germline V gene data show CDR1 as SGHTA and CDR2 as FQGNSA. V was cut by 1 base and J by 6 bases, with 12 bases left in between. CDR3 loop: CASSLDTGPDGYTF. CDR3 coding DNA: TGTGCCAGCAGCTTAGACACAGGGCCGGATGGCTACACCTTC.

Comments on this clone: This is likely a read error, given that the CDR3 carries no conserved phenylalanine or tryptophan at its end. For the CDR3, the DNA is TGTGCCAGCAGCTCAGGTACTAGCGGCTACGAGCAGTACCTC. Translated: CASSSGTSGYEQYL. The chain combines TRBV7-9 with TRBJ2-7, with TRBD2 matching over 8 bases. Germline loops: CDR1 SEHNR, CDR2 FQNEAQ (reference sequence). With 4 bases clipped from V and 3 bases from J, the junction kept 5 bases outside the gene matches. The CDR3 has 14 amino acids.

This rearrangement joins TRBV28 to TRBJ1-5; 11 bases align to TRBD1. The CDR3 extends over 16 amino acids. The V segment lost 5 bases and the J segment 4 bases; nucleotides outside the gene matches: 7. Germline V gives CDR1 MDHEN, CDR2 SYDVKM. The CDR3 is CASSPGDRGRNQPQHF. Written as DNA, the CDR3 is TGTGCCAGCAGTCCAGGGGACAGGGGGAGAAATCAGCCCCAGCATTTT.

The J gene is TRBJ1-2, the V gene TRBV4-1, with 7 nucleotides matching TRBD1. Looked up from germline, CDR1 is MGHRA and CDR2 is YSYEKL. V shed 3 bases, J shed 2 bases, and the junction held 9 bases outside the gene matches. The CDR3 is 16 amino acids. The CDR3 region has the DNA TGCGCCAGCAGCCAGCCGAGACAGGGCCAAAACTATGGCTACACCTTC. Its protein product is CASSQPRQGQNYGYTF.